The 5 T cell receptor beta chains given below trace back to one sample, sequenced in a study of T cell responses to AZD1222 COVID-19 vaccine. Clones were sequenced by immunoSEQ multiplex PCR, and TCRdb holds only the in-frame ones, with some missing. This repertoire shows approximately 100,000 clones, around 90% found once; its top ten account for 7% to 10%. The sequenced sample was peripheral blood, obtained on day 0 of AZD1222 vaccination. Receptors were obtained from an adult in good health.

V gene TRBV27 combines with J gene TRBJ1-3, with no clear D. This CDR3 has 13 amino acids. V was pared by 2 bases and J by 2 bases, with 4 bases between. The germline V gene has CDR1 MNHEY and CDR2 SMNVEV (reference sequence). This CDR3 is CASSLNTGNTIYF. The CDR3 nucleotides read TGTGCCAGCAGTTTAAACACTGGAAACACCATATATTTT.

The V gene is TRBV28, the J gene TRBJ2-7; D not certain. This CDR3 has 13 residues. Germline CDR1 reads MDHEN; CDR2 reads SYDVKM. With 3 bases removed from V and 2 bases from J, the gap between germline ends came to 8 bases. This chain's CDR3 is CASSLGRPYEQYF. The CDR3, as DNA: TGTGCCAGCAGTTTGGGCAGGCCCTACGAGCAGTACTTC.

The chain uses TRBV19 and TRBJ1-5; D gene ambiguous. The CDR3 extends over 14 amino acids. V was clipped by 6 bases and J by 0 bases, with 9 bases between them. Germline V gene sequence: CDR1 LNHDA, CDR2 SQIVND (reference sequence). The CDR3 protein is CASRDRYSNQPQHF. As DNA, the CDR3 is TGTGCCAGTAGGGACCGATATAGCAATCAGCCCCAGCATTTT.

The chain combines TRBV28 with TRBJ1-3; D uncertain. The germline V gene has CDR1 MDHEN and CDR2 SYDVKM. The CDR3 contains 15 residues. V was pared by 2 bases and J by 0 bases, with 8 bases between. The CDR3 sequence: CASSLNRRSGNTIYF. In nucleotides, the CDR3 is TGTGCCAGCAGTTTAAATCGCCGCTCTGGAAACACCATATATTTT.

The chain combines TRBV7-2 with TRBJ2-3; tentative D call: TRBD1 (5 bases). The V end lost 5 bases, the J end lost 2 bases, and 20 bases lay between the germline ends. Germline V lookup: CDR1 SGHTA, CDR2 FQGNSA. CDR3 size: 17 residues. CDR3 DNA sequence: TGTGCCAGCAGCGCCCCGACAGATTTACCACCCACAGATACGCAGTATTTT. Translating it yields CASSAPTDLPPTDTQYF.